The 23 T cell receptor beta chains below come from one sample, sequenced in a study of blood T cell repertoires in COVID-19. Measured with immunoSEQ multiplex PCR; TCRdb has only the in-frame clones, and not every one. The repertoire has about 37,000 clones, around 90% of them found once; the top ten carry approximately 7.2%. The sequenced sample was peripheral blood. These receptors came from a human donor in a cohort sampled during active COVID-19.

The rearrangement joins TRBV2 to TRBJ2-5; the match to TRBD1 covers 11 bases. CDR3 size: 14 residues. V lost 6 bases to trimming and J lost 4 bases; unmatched junction nucleotides: 4. Germline V lookup: CDR1 SNHLY, CDR2 FYNNEI. CDR3 loop: CASRLDRGRETQYF. For the CDR3, the DNA is TGTGCCAGCAGGTTGGACAGGGGGCGAGAGACCCAGTACTTC.

V is TRBV28 and J is TRBJ2-5, with 7 positions matching TRBD1. V gave up 4 bases and J gave up 0 bases; unmatched junction bases: 5. Germline CDR1 is MDHEN and CDR2 is SYDVKM. The CDR3 spans 15 residues. Written as DNA, the CDR3 is TGTGCCAGCAGTTCCCGGGACAGCTACCAAGAGACCCAGTACTTC. Residues: CASSSRDSYQETQYF.

The chain joins TRBV24-1 to TRBJ2-7; 7 bases fit TRBD1. There are 15 residues in the CDR3. Germline CDR1 KGHDR, CDR2 SFDVKD. Trimming cost V 5 bases and J 2 bases; bases outside gene matches: 8. The CDR3 sequence: CATSAEGDRAYEQYF. The CDR3 DNA sequence: TGTGCCACCAGTGCCGAGGGAGACAGGGCCTACGAGCAGTACTTC.

The chain is built from TRBV11-2 and TRBJ2-7; 10 nucleotides agree with TRBD1. Germline values: CDR1 SGHAT, CDR2 FQNNGV. The CDR3 contains 14 residues. The junction had 3 bases not matched to a gene; V was cut back by 6 bases and J by 1 base. CDR3 in amino acids: CASSWTGGSYEQYF. In nucleotides, the CDR3 is TGTGCCAGCAGTTGGACAGGGGGTTCCTACGAGCAGTACTTC.

The chain carries TRBV28 and TRBJ2-3, with D perhaps matching TRBD1 (5 bases). Trimming shortened V by 10 bases and J by 3 bases, and 14 bases separated the two germline ends. The germline gives CDR1 MDHEN, CDR2 SYDVKM. The CDR3 totals 13 residues. CDR3 sequence: CATLRESTDTQYF. The CDR3 region has the DNA TGTGCCACCCTCAGGGAATCGACAGATACGCAGTATTTT. The variable domain in full, with the rest retrieved from reference TRBV28 and TRBJ2-3, is DVKVTQSSRYLVKRTGEKVFLECVQDMDHENMFWYRQDPGLGLRLIYFSYDVKMKEKGDIPEGYSVSREKKERFSLILESASTNQTSMYLCATLRESTDTQYFGPGTRLTVL.

The V and J genes are TRBV4-1 and TRBJ2-1; tentatively, D is TRBD1 (7 bases). Germline values: CDR1 MGHRA, CDR2 YSYEKL. This CDR3 spans 18 amino acids. V was trimmed by 1 base and J by 4 bases, leaving 20 bases between them. The CDR3 sequence: CASSQGRLGGGRYNEQFF. Written as DNA, the CDR3 is TGCGCCAGCAGCCAAGGTCGTTTAGGAGGGGGCCGGTACAATGAGCAGTTCTTC.

This rearrangement joins TRBV11-2 to TRBJ1-6; a possible D gene is TRBD1 (5 bases). The CDR3 extends over 13 amino acids. The V gene lost 9 bases and the J gene lost 9 bases, with 15 bases spanning the gap. Germline lookup yields CDR1 SGHAT and CDR2 FQNNGV. CDR3: CASRDSLGSPLHF. CDR3 nucleotides: TGTGCCAGTAGGGACTCTTTGGGTTCACCCCTCCACTTT.

This chain connects TRBV4-3 to TRBJ2-6; D perhaps matches TRBD2 (6 bases). Germline V gives CDR1 LGHNA, CDR2 YSLEER. Trimming cost V 6 bases and J 4 bases, with 10 bases left between them. The CDR3 covers 14 residues. Here the CDR3 reads CASSPGGGANVLTF. In nucleotides, the CDR3 is TGCGCCAGCAGTCCCGGAGGGGGGGCCAACGTCCTGACTTTC.

This chain joins TRBV29-1 and TRBJ2-1, with D possibly matching TRBD2 (5 bases). V lost 4 bases and J lost 10, with 17 bases in between. Germline values: CDR1 SQVTM, CDR2 ANQGSEA. This CDR3 is 13 amino acids long. DNA for the CDR3: TGCAGCGTTGCTTCTAGCCCCACGTCGGAGCAGTTCTTC. Encoded protein: CSVASSPTSEQFF.

The V gene is TRBV3-1 (or the pseudogene TRBV3-2), the J gene TRBJ2-7, with D perhaps TRBD1 (6 bases). Trimming took 5 bases from V and 6 from J, leaving 11 bases between them. This CDR3 has 12 amino acids. The germline CDR1 and CDR2 sequences are LGHDT and YNNKEL (reference sequence). CDR3 residues: CASSEQGPEQYF. The CDR3 DNA follows: TGTGCCAGCAGCGAACAGGGTCCCGAGCAGTACTTC.

The rearrangement uses TRBV7-2 and TRBJ2-7; 9 bases line up with TRBD2. The CDR3 spans 18 residues. Trimming at V came to 5 bases and at J to 0 bases, leaving 14 bases not matched to a gene. The V gene's germline CDR1 is SGHTA and CDR2 FQGNSA. The CDR3 region has the DNA TGTGCCAGCAGCCCCCCGGGGGGATTAGCGGGAGTCTCCTACGAGCAGTACTTC. Encoded protein: CASSPPGGLAGVSYEQYF.

This clone showed up just a few times. The chain carries TRBV19 and TRBJ1-4, with 9 bases identical to TRBD1. V shed 5 bases, J shed 8 bases, and the junction held 12 bases outside the gene matches. CDR1 and CDR2 from the germline V gene are LNHDA and SQIVND (reference sequence). There are 16 residues in the CDR3. The CDR3 sequence is CASSPGQGTAGEKLFF. The CDR3 nucleotides read TGTGCCAGTAGTCCAGGACAGGGGACTGCGGGGGAAAAACTGTTTTTT.

This clone was observed a handful of times. The J gene is TRBJ1-2, the V gene TRBV25-1; no clear D gene. Trimming shortened V by 3 bases and J by 3 bases, and 8 bases separated the two germline ends. This CDR3 has 13 residues. Germline-derived CDR1 and CDR2 are MGHDK and SYGVNS. CDR3 bases: TGTGCCAGCAGTGACGGTCGATACTATGGCTACACCTTC. It yields the protein CASSDGRYYGYTF.

The chain uses TRBV28 and TRBJ1-6; a possible D gene is TRBD1 (5 bases). This CDR3 spans 14 amino acids. Trimming shortened V by 6 bases and J by 13 bases, and 19 bases separated the two germline ends. CDR1 is MDHEN and CDR2 is SYDVKM in the germline V gene. The CDR3 DNA follows: TGTGCCAGCAGCCATAACCTTCCTGGGGGGCCCCTCCACTTT. Encoded protein: CASSHNLPGGPLHF.

The rearrangement links TRBV5-1 to TRBJ2-3, with 8 bases lining up with TRBD1. The CDR3 runs to 14 residues. Germline-derived CDR1 and CDR2 are SGHRS and YFSETQ. V lost 3 bases, J lost 2 bases, and 2 bases stayed unmatched. Here the CDR3 reads CASSSGQVTDTQYF. The DNA of the CDR3 is TGCGCCAGCAGCTCGGGACAGGTCACAGATACGCAGTATTTT.

This chain uses TRBV9 with TRBJ2-2; 10 positions match TRBD2. V shed 0 bases, J shed 5 bases, and the junction held 4 bases outside the gene matches. The CDR3 spans 16 residues. In germline, CDR1 is SGDLS, CDR2 YYNGEE. The CDR3 DNA is TGTGCCAGCAGCGTAGGACTAGCGGGCCGTACCGGGGAGCTGTTTTTT. Protein: CASSVGLAGRTGELFF. The full variable domain, its missing parts supplied by reference TRBV9 and TRBJ2-2, is DSGVTQTPKHLITATGQRVTLRCSPRSGDLSVYWYQQSLDQGLQFLIQYYNGEERAKGNILERFSAQQFPDLHSELNLSSLELGDSALYFCASSVGLAGRTGELFFGEGSRLTVL.

The V call is TRBV7-8, the J call TRBJ2-1; D might be TRBD2 (6 bases). Germline V gene lookup returns CDR1 SGHVS and CDR2 FQNEAQ. The CDR3 covers 16 residues. Trimming removed 0 bases from V and 3 bases from J, with 12 bases in between. The chain's CDR3 is CASSLALAGNYNEQFF. For the CDR3, the DNA is TGTGCCAGCAGCTTAGCCTTGGCGGGGAACTACAATGAGCAGTTCTTC.

The gene calls are TRBV11-3 and TRBJ2-1; 8 nucleotides agree with TRBD1. V lost 1 base, J lost 8 bases, and 10 bases stayed unmatched. Germline values: CDR1 SGHNT, CDR2 YENEEA. The CDR3 length is 16 residues. The CDR3 nucleotides read TGTGCCAGCAGCTTAGCTTCCGGACAGGGCCTACATGAGCAGTTCTTC. This encodes CASSLASGQGLHEQFF.

The gene calls are TRBV27 and TRBJ1-1, with a tentative D call TRBD1 (5 bases). Germline CDR1 MNHEY, CDR2 SMNVEV (reference sequence). The CDR3 loop spans 19 amino acids. Trimming removed 6 bases at V and 1 base at J, with 27 bases between. The CDR3 region has the DNA TGTGCCAGCAGGGCCGGTAGTGCCAGCAGGGCCGGTAGGAACACTGAAGCTTTCTTT. Translating gives CASRAGSASRAGRNTEAFF.

This clone was picked up a small number of times. The chain carries TRBV27 and TRBJ2-1, with 11 positions matching TRBD2. Germline CDR1 and CDR2: MNHEY and SMNVEV (reference sequence). V shed 7 bases, J shed 6 bases, and the junction held 8 bases outside the gene matches. The CDR3 totals 15 residues. The CDR3, as DNA: TGTGCCAGCAACACTTTTAGCGGGGGGGGCAATGAGCAGTTCTTC. It specifies CASNTFSGGGNEQFF.

The J gene is TRBJ2-3, the V gene TRBV3-1 (or the pseudogene TRBV3-2); D ambiguous. The CDR3 is 13 amino acids. Deletions cut 3 bases from V and 2 bases from J, with 6 bases between. Per germline, CDR1 LGHDT and CDR2 YNNKEL (reference sequence). CDR3 region: CASSHHPTDTQYF. For the CDR3, the DNA is TGTGCCAGCAGCCATCATCCCACAGATACGCAGTATTTT.

The chain links TRBV30 to TRBJ2-7; 13 bases are shared with TRBD2. V shed 3 bases, J shed 5 bases, and the junction held 1 base outside the gene matches. The germline V gene encodes CDR1 GTSNPN and CDR2 SVGIG (reference sequence). This CDR3 is 13 amino acids long. The CDR3: CAWSGLAGDEQYF. CDR3 nucleotides: TGTGCCTGGAGCGGACTAGCGGGAGACGAGCAGTACTTC.

The rearrangement uses TRBV11-3 and TRBJ2-1; no clear D gene. The germline V gene encodes CDR1 SGHNT and CDR2 YENEEA. The CDR3 loop spans 15 amino acids. Trimming took 3 bases from V and 0 from J, leaving 9 bases between them. The CDR3 is CASSFTPSSYNEQFF. The CDR3 nucleotides are TGTGCCAGCAGCTTCACGCCGAGCTCCTACAATGAGCAGTTCTTC.